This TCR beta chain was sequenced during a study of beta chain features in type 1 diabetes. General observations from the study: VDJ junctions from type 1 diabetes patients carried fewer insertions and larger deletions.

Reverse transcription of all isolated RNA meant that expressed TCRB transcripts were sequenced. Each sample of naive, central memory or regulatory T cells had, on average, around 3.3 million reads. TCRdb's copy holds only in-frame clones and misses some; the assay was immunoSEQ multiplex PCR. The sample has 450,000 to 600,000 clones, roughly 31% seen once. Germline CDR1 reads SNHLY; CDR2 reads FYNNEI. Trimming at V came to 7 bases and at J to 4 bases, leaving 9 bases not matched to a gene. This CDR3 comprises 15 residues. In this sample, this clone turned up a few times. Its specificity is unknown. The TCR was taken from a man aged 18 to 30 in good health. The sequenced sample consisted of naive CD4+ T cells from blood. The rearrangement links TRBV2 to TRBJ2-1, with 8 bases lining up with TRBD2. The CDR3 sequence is CASTARTSTYNEQFF. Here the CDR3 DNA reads TGTGCCAGCACAGCGCGGACTAGCACTTACAATGAGCAGTTCTTC. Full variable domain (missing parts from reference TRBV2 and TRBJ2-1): EPEVTQTPSHQVTQMGQEVILRCVPISNHLYFYWYRQILGQKVEFLVSFYNNEISEKSEIFDDQFSVERPDGSNFTLKIRSTKLEDSAMYFCASTARTSTYNEQFFGPGTRLTVL.